This TCR beta chain was identified during a study of blood T cell repertoires in COVID-19. About the research overall: Samples taken during acute and convalescent COVID-19 were collected in the United States, Italy and Spain. T cells, B-cell-depleted T cells, or PBMCs provided the cDNA or gDNA that served as material.

Original handling: Counts of nucleated cells, estimated from reference gene primer amplification, were obtained. Generated by immunoSEQ multiplex PCR, the TCRdb table keeps only in-frame clones and is missing some. V and J calls and clone size are given by that table; D and trimming were obtained from the DNA. The table has about 55,000 clones, over 75% seen once. The CDR3 has 18 residues. From germline, CDR1 is SGHTA and CDR2 FQGNSA. V was trimmed by 5 bases and J by 0 bases, leaving 19 bases between them. Material: peripheral blood. The clonotype comes from a human donor in a cohort sampled during active COVID-19. The genes are TRBV7-2 and TRBJ1-4; weak D call: TRBD1 (6 bases). CDR3: CASSPGWIRQATNEKLFF. For the CDR3, the DNA is TGTGCCAGCAGCCCAGGATGGATCCGACAGGCAACTAATGAAAAACTGTTTTTT.